Below, one T cell receptor (beta chain) is given with its context. Its antigen is currently unknown. A much larger clone differs from this one at a single base, so this may be a read error. The record originates from a study of CD8 T cells in ankylosing spondylitis. Notes on the study in general: In ankylosing spondylitis patients, matched synovial fluid reportedly showed significant enrichment of disease-linked clones.

TCRdb fed the 5' RACE reads into MiXCR, producing one record per CDR3 protein. The table has approximately 200,000 distinct CDR3 sequences, 10% to 15% seen once. In germline, CDR1 is SGHVS, CDR2 FNYEAQ. There are 13 residues in the CDR3. This rearrangement joins TRBV7-6 to TRBJ1-1, with 7 bases fitting TRBD1. The receptor's source is a female donor with ankylosing spondylitis or in good health (not recorded which). Sequenced material: blood, either unsorted or a sorted T cell fraction (not recorded which). CDR3 protein: CAGSSGGNTEAFF. The CDR3 DNA reads as TGTGCCGGCAGCTCAGGGGGGAACACTGAAGCTTTCTTT. The full variable domain, completed using reference TRBV7-6 and TRBJ1-1, is GAGVSQSPRYKVTKRGQDVALRCDPISGHVSLYWYRQALGQGPEFLTYFNYEAQQDKSGLPNDRFSAERPEGSISTLTIQRTEQRDSAMYRCAGSSGGNTEAFFGQGTRLTVV.